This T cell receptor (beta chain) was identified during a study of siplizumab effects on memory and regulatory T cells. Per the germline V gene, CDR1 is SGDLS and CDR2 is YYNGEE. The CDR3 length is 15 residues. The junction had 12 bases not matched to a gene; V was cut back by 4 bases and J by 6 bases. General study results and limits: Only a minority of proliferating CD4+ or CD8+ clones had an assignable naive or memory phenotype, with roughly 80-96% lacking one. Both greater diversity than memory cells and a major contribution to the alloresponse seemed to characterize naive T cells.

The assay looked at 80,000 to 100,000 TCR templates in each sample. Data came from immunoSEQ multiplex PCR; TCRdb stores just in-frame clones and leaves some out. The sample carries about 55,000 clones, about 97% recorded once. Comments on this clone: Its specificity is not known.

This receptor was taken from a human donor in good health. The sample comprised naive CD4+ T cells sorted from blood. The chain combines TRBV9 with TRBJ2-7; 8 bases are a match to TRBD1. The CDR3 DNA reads TGTGCCAGCAGCCCCTCAATAAGGACAGGGTCCGAGCAGTACTTC. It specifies CASSPSIRTGSEQYF.